This TCR beta chain was obtained from a study of cytomegalovirus exposure and HLA in healthy donors. Looking at the study overall: From approximately 170 million T cells, an earlier analysis saw 100 million to 140 million unique TCR beta sequences. General study points: TCR beta V segments were, for the most part, productive about 87% or about 30% of the time in an earlier analysis.

On this clone: Its target is unknown.

V gave up 0 bases and J gave up 6 bases; unmatched junction bases: 4. Germline V gene sequence: CDR1 SGDLS, CDR2 YYNGEE. The CDR3 consists of 15 residues. Both 60 Vbeta primers and 13 Jbeta primers went into the PCR. TCRdb's copy holds only in-frame clones and misses some; the assay was immunoSEQ multiplex PCR. The data show roughly 130,000 clones, approximately 80% seen once. The chain employs TRBV9 and TRBJ2-1; 9 nucleotides match TRBD2. The origin of this receptor is a human donor in good health. Sequenced: PBMCs. Here the CDR3 DNA reads TGTGCCAGCAGCGTAGAGGCTAGCGGGGCCAATGAGCAGTTCTTC. Protein: CASSVEASGANEQFF.